This TCR beta chain was identified in a study of blood T cell repertoires in COVID-19. Sequenced by immunoSEQ multiplex PCR; TCRdb stores in-frame clones only, minus some. The sample yields around 200,000 clones, roughly nine tenths seen once. Those who participated ranged in age from 18 to 89 years and resided in around 22 US areas. Participants' own reports of clinical history determined their cohort assignment. Germline V gene data show CDR1 as SEHNR and CDR2 as FQNEAQ (reference sequence). There are 13 residues in the CDR3. Trimming took off 7 bases at V and 3 bases at J, with 12 bases between the two ends.

Sequencing was performed on PBMCs or T cells enriched from blood (not recorded which). The TCR sequence derives from a woman aged 45-65 years in a cohort exposed to, infected with or recovered from COVID-19 (not recorded which). The chain is built from TRBV7-9 and TRBJ1-2; possible D gene TRBD1, 5 bases. CDR3 DNA: TGTGCCAGCACCGACGACAGACACTATGGCTACACCTTC. Amino acid sequence: CASTDDRHYGYTF.